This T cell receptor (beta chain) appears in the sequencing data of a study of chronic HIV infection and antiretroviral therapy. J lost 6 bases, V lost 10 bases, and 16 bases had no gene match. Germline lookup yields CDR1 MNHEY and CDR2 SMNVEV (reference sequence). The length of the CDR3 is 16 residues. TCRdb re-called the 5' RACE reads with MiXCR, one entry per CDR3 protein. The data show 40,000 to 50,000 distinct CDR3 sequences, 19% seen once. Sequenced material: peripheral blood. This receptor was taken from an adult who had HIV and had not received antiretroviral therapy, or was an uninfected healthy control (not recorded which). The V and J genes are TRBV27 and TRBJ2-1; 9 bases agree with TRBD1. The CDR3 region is CATIGPGTGKFNEQFF. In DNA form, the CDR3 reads TGTGCCACCATCGGACCCGGGACAGGGAAGTTCAATGAGCAGTTCTTC.